Below, one TCR beta chain is given with its context. Only in-frame clones appear in the TCRdb table, and some are missing; sequencing was by immunoSEQ multiplex PCR. The sample lists some 85,000 clones; roughly 88% were seen once. CDR1 is LGHNA, CDR2 YSLEER, per germline. The CDR3 has 15 residues. Losses at the gene ends were 0 bases for V and 6 bases for J; bases not matched to a gene: 7. The sample belongs to a study of OX40 agonist ivuxolimab in advanced cancers. V is TRBV4-3 and J is TRBJ1-1; 7 positions agree with TRBD1. This sequence originates from an adult with an advanced solid tumor such as melanoma, head and neck, liver or kidney cancer. The specimen comprised CD4+ or CD8+ T cells sorted from blood, sampled in a trial of the OX40 agonist ivuxolimab. The CDR3 DNA is TGCGCCAGCAGCCAAGATCAGGGGGAATTATCTGAAGCTTTCTTT. Protein: CASSQDQGELSEAFF.